Listed here are 3 T cell receptor beta chains from one sample, sequenced in a study of identical twins. TCRdb redid the calling of the 5' RACE reads with MiXCR, one entry per CDR3 protein. The sample has about 790,000 distinct CDR3 sequences, over 15% seen once. This sample was shared with a second study, whose subject was T cells expressing NK-cell markers.

The sample comprised PBMCs. These TCRs come from a woman younger than 35 in good health.

The chain recombines TRBV5-1 with TRBJ1-6; TRBD1 matches at 9 bases. With 4 bases clipped from V and 8 bases from J, the junction kept 4 bases outside the gene matches. This CDR3 comprises 14 residues. Germline V gene data show CDR1 as SGHRS and CDR2 as YFSETQ. CDR3 loop: CASSVGQGYSPLHF. Written as DNA, the CDR3 is TGCGCCAGCAGCGTGGGACAGGGTTATTCACCCCTCCACTTT.

This chain uses TRBV7-9 with TRBJ2-1; D uncertain. From germline, CDR1 is SEHNR and CDR2 FQNEAQ (reference sequence). This CDR3 is 12 amino acids long. Trimming cost V 4 bases and J 9 bases, with 10 bases left between them. This CDR3 reads CASSSAWGEQFF. The CDR3 nucleotides read TGTGCCAGCAGCTCCGCGTGGGGTGAGCAGTTCTTC.

This clonotype has a handful of counts. V and J are TRBV27 and TRBJ1-1; TRBD1 matches 9 bases. CDR3 size: 13 residues. V lost 6 bases to trimming and J lost 7 bases; unmatched junction nucleotides: 6. Germline V CDR1 and CDR2: MNHEY, SMNVEV (reference sequence). The CDR3: CASSGQGRGEAFF. CDR3 DNA: TGTGCCAGCAGCGGACAGGGGCGGGGTGAAGCTTTCTTT.